Listed here are 29 T cell receptor beta chains from one sample, sequenced in a study of T cell responses to AZD1222 COVID-19 vaccine. The method was immunoSEQ multiplex PCR; TCRdb's version includes in-frame clones alone and lacks a portion of them. The sample has fewer than 200,000 clones; approximately 90% are singletons. The specimen was peripheral blood, collected 28 days after the second dose of the MenACWY control vaccine. The receptors were sampled from an adult who received the MenACWY meningococcal vaccine as a control.

The gene calls are TRBV10-3 and TRBJ2-7, with unresolved D. V lost 6 bases and J 6 bases, leaving 9 bases between the germline ends. The CDR3 is made up of 11 amino acids. Germline CDR1 reads ENHRY; CDR2 reads SYGVKD. As DNA, the CDR3 is TGTGCCATCAGGGGTAGCAGCGAGCAGTACTTC. Translated, it gives CAIRGSSEQYF.

The CDR3 DNA reads TGCGCCAGCAGCTTTGGGGGGGCAGTAACTAATGAAAAACTGTTTTTT. Translation: CASSFGGAVTNEKLFF. The J gene is TRBJ1-4, the V gene TRBV5-1, with D perhaps matching TRBD1 (6 bases). Germline CDR1 and CDR2: SGHRS and YFSETQ. This CDR3 is built from 16 residues. V was cut by 2 bases and J by 1 base, with 12 bases left in between.

The count of this clone is one. The chain couples TRBV5-4 to TRBJ2-2; D remains ambiguous. This CDR3 is built from 14 residues. V was cut by 4 bases and J by 3 bases, with 10 bases left in between. Germline V gene lookup returns CDR1 SGHNT and CDR2 YYREEE (reference sequence). The CDR3 sequence is CASSQTLHTGELFF. CDR3 nucleotide sequence: TGTGCCAGCAGCCAAACCCTACACACCGGGGAGCTGTTTTTT.

The V gene is TRBV19, the J gene TRBJ1-2; perhaps TRBD1 as D (6 bases). This CDR3 contains 18 residues. Germline V gives CDR1 LNHDA, CDR2 SQIVND (reference sequence). Deletions cut 3 bases from V and 7 bases from J, with 27 bases between. CDR3 nucleotide sequence: TGTGCCAGTAGTATTATCTCGTTCAGGGGACCCTCATCAACTGGCTACACCTTC. Protein sequence: CASSIISFRGPSSTGYTF.

The gene calls are TRBV9 and TRBJ1-5; TRBD1 aligns across 9 bases. This CDR3 is built from 15 residues. The ends lost 2 bases at V and 3 bases at J; junction bases unmatched: 3. Germline V gene sequence: CDR1 SGDLS, CDR2 YYNGEE. As DNA, the CDR3 is TGTGCCAGCAGCGTCGGGGACAGGGACAATCAGCCCCAGCATTTT. Residues: CASSVGDRDNQPQHF.

The J gene is TRBJ2-3, the V gene TRBV5-1; 13 bases line up with TRBD2. V lost 3 bases, J lost 2 bases, and 6 bases stayed unmatched. Germline CDR1 reads SGHRS; CDR2 reads YFSETQ. The CDR3 runs 17 residues. CDR3 sequence reads: CASSSGTSGASTDTQYF. The CDR3 DNA follows: TGCGCCAGCAGCTCCGGGACTAGCGGGGCCTCCACAGATACGCAGTATTTT.

The genes are TRBV2 and TRBJ2-1; 10 positions match TRBD2. This CDR3 is 17 amino acids long. Germline-derived CDR1 and CDR2 are SNHLY and FYNNEI. Trimming took 7 bases from V and 5 from J; bases not matched to a gene: 14. CDR3 in amino acids: CASTKNPSGRGDNEQFF. In DNA form, the CDR3 reads TGTGCCAGCACCAAAAACCCTAGCGGGAGAGGGGACAATGAGCAGTTCTTC.

The rearrangement joins TRBV25-1 to TRBJ2-7; TRBD2 matches at 9 bases. After removal of 1 base from V and 3 bases from J, the junction contained 4 bases not matched to a gene. Germline lookup yields CDR1 MGHDK and CDR2 SYGVNS. The CDR3 has 15 residues. The chain's CDR3 is CASSEWRSGSYEQYF. The DNA for the CDR3 is TGTGCCAGCAGTGAATGGCGTAGCGGGAGCTACGAGCAGTACTTC.

The CDR3 protein is CASSLTRVIWSHEQYF. CDR3 in DNA: TGTGCCAGCAGTTTAACCAGGGTTATCTGGAGCCACGAGCAGTACTTC. The chain is built from TRBV6-5 and TRBJ2-7; a weak D match, TRBD1 (5 bases). The CDR3 sequence is 16 residues long. The V gene lost 4 bases and the J gene lost 5 bases, with 21 bases spanning the gap. Germline V gene lookup returns CDR1 MNHEY and CDR2 SVGAGI.

The chain is built from TRBV25-1 and TRBJ2-5; D may be TRBD2 (5 bases). CDR1 MGHDK and CDR2 SYGVNS come from the germline V gene. CDR3 length: 14 amino acids. V gave up 2 bases and J gave up 0 bases, with 7 bases separating them. The CDR3 DNA reads TGTGCCAGCAGTGAACGAGGGAACCAAGAGACCCAGTACTTC. The encoded protein is CASSERGNQETQYF.

This clone was seen a few times. This rearrangement joins TRBV27 to TRBJ1-1; no firm D call. Germline CDR1 and CDR2: MNHEY and SMNVEV (reference sequence). Trimming cost V 5 bases and J 4 bases, with 11 bases left between them. CDR3 length: 13 amino acids. The CDR3: CASSTSRGTEAFF. Here the CDR3 DNA reads TGTGCCAGCAGTACCTCCCGCGGCACTGAAGCTTTCTTT.

The chain couples TRBV28 to TRBJ2-2, with D uncertain. V lost 6 bases to trimming and J lost 5 bases, with 4 bases between them. The CDR3 contains 11 residues. Germline loops: CDR1 MDHEN, CDR2 SYDVKM. As DNA, the CDR3 is TGTGCCAGCAGAGAAACCGGGGAGCTGTTTTTT. Protein: CASRETGELFF.

The chain carries TRBV9 and TRBJ2-7; D gene unclear. V lost 2 bases to trimming and J lost 0 bases, with 6 bases between them. Germline V CDR1 and CDR2: SGDLS, YYNGEE. This CDR3 contains 13 residues. CDR3 coding DNA: TGTGCCAGCAGCGTTGGTCCCTCCTACGAGCAGTACTTC. Residues: CASSVGPSYEQYF.

This chain connects TRBV7-3 to TRBJ1-2; no clear D. Trimming pared 2 bases from V and 7 bases from J, leaving 8 bases between. The CDR3 runs to 12 residues. Germline V gives CDR1 SGHTA, CDR2 FQGTGA. The CDR3 sequence: CASSLDRGGYTF. In nucleotides, the CDR3 is TGTGCCAGCAGCTTAGACCGAGGTGGCTACACCTTC.

The CDR3 DNA is TGTGCCAGCAGCCTGGCCGTTGTCAACTACGAGCAGTACTTC. The encoded protein is CASSLAVVNYEQYF. This chain joins TRBV16 and TRBJ2-7; D is uncertain. Trimming removed 4 bases at V and 3 bases at J, with 13 bases between. This CDR3 contains 14 residues. The germline V gene has CDR1 KGHSY and CDR2 FQNENV.

The rearrangement joins TRBV2 to TRBJ2-7; tentatively, D is TRBD1 (6 bases). V lost 8 bases, J lost 7 bases, and 21 bases lay in between. The CDR3 runs 14 residues. In germline, CDR1 is SNHLY, CDR2 FYNNEI. The CDR3 loop reads CASALLGAREEQYF. The CDR3 nucleotides read TGTGCCAGCGCCCTCTTGGGGGCGCGTGAAGAGCAGTACTTC. The full variable domain, completed using reference TRBV2 and TRBJ2-7, is EPEVTQTPSHQVTQMGQEVILRCVPISNHLYFYWYRQILGQKVEFLVSFYNNEISEKSEIFDDQFSVERPDGSNFTLKIRSTKLEDSAMYFCASALLGAREEQYFGPGTRLTVT.

The chain links TRBV5-1 to TRBJ1-1; possibly TRBD1 for D (6 bases). Germline V gives CDR1 SGHRS, CDR2 YFSETQ. V lost 3 bases and J 0 bases, leaving 18 bases between the germline ends. The CDR3 is 17 residues long. This CDR3 is CASSSPPGHSMNTEAFF. CDR3 nucleotide sequence: TGCGCCAGCAGCTCCCCCCCGGGACACTCCATGAACACTGAAGCTTTCTTT.

The table lists this clone with a count of one. The chain employs TRBV2 and TRBJ1-5; tentative D call: TRBD1 (5 bases). V gave up 7 bases and J gave up 8 bases, with 15 bases separating them. In germline, CDR1 is SNHLY, CDR2 FYNNEI. The CDR3 is 13 residues long. The CDR3 bases are TGTGCCAGCACCCCCCTCAGGGTTGAGCCCCAGCATTTT. This translates into CASTPLRVEPQHF.

The rearrangement uses TRBV4-2 and TRBJ1-1; the D is unclear. This CDR3 is built from 16 residues. Germline V gene data show CDR1 as LGHNA and CDR2 as YNFKEQ. V was pared by 1 base and J by 0 bases, with 12 bases between. The CDR3 loop is CASSQASILMNTEAFF. In DNA form, the CDR3 reads TGTGCCAGCAGCCAAGCTTCCATTCTAATGAACACTGAAGCTTTCTTT.

This chain connects TRBV6-6 to TRBJ2-7; possible D gene TRBD1, 5 bases. CDR1 is MNHNY and CDR2 is SVGAGI in the germline V gene (reference sequence). Between the trimmed V and J ends, which lost 5 bases and 1 base, there was a span of 15 bases. CDR3 length: 15 residues. This chain's CDR3 is CASSDNPQGSYEQYF. DNA for the CDR3: TGTGCCAGCAGTGATAACCCCCAGGGTTCCTACGAGCAGTACTTC.

The chain is built from TRBV30 and TRBJ1-1; D is possibly TRBD1 (5 bases). The CDR3 extends over 15 amino acids. Per the germline V gene, CDR1 is GTSNPN and CDR2 is SVGIG (reference sequence). The V gene lost 7 bases and the J gene lost 5 bases, with 23 bases spanning the gap. This chain's CDR3 is CASISRDRGKTEAFF. The CDR3 DNA is TGTGCCTCGATATCCCGGGACCGTGGGAAAACTGAAGCTTTCTTT.

The V gene is TRBV19, the J gene TRBJ2-3; D unclear. The CDR3 is 15 amino acids. Germline V gene data show CDR1 as LNHDA and CDR2 as SQIVND (reference sequence). V was shortened by 1 base and J by 4 bases, with 12 bases between the two germline ends. The CDR3 region has the DNA TGTGCCAGTAGTATAGCTCGTGGGGTGGCAGATACGCAGTATTTT. Translated, it gives CASSIARGVADTQYF.

The chain has TRBV19 and TRBJ1-2; D not certain. The CDR3 loop spans 14 amino acids. The V end lost 1 base, the J end lost 8 bases, and 14 bases lay between the germline ends. Germline assignment: CDR1 LNHDA and CDR2 SQIVND (reference sequence). CDR3 in DNA: TGTGCCAGTAGTATAGGGGCCACCCCCGGGGGCTACACCTTC. It is translated as CASSIGATPGGYTF.

This chain connects TRBV30 to TRBJ2-5; D remains ambiguous. The ends were cut back, 3 bases at V and 0 bases at J, with 14 bases in the middle. The CDR3 runs 15 residues. Germline CDR1 GTSNPN, CDR2 SVGIG (reference sequence). CDR3 amino acids: CAWRRKGPYQETQYF. The DNA of the CDR3 is TGTGCCTGGAGGCGTAAGGGCCCGTACCAAGAGACCCAGTACTTC.

The sample holds one count of this clone. The chain links TRBV9 to TRBJ1-2, with TRBD1 matching over 7 bases. Germline V gene sequence: CDR1 SGDLS, CDR2 YYNGEE. The CDR3 sequence is 15 residues long. V trimming: 0 bases; J trimming: 2 bases; junction bases outside the gene matches: 4. The CDR3 nucleotides are TGTGCCAGCAGCGTAGGACAGGGTAACAACTATGGCTACACCTTC. Translated: CASSVGQGNNYGYTF.

The J gene is TRBJ1-1, the V gene TRBV7-3; tentatively, D is TRBD1 (5 bases). This CDR3 region has 13 residues. Germline loops: CDR1 SGHTA, CDR2 FQGTGA. V lost 5 bases to trimming and J lost 5 bases, with 12 bases between them. CDR3 sequence reads: CASSPSGGTEAFF. In DNA form, the CDR3 reads TGTGCCAGCAGCCCTAGCGGGGGGACTGAAGCTTTCTTT.

This chain connects TRBV6-5 to TRBJ1-4; D uncertain. From germline, CDR1 is MNHEY and CDR2 SVGAGI. Trimming removed 6 bases from V and 0 bases from J, with 5 bases in between. The CDR3 consists of 13 residues. Here the CDR3 DNA reads TGTGCCAGCAGACCCTCAACTAATGAAAAACTGTTTTTT. Protein product: CASRPSTNEKLFF.

The V gene is TRBV5-1, the J gene TRBJ2-7; D may be TRBD2 (6 bases). Trimming removed 4 bases at V and 1 base at J, with 24 bases between. This CDR3 has 18 residues. The V gene's germline CDR1 is SGHRS and CDR2 YFSETQ. The CDR3 is CASSQPNGSSAYSYEQYF. The CDR3 DNA follows: TGCGCCAGCAGCCAGCCTAACGGGAGCTCGGCTTATTCCTACGAGCAGTACTTC.

This chain joins TRBV7-2 and TRBJ1-1, with 7 bases fitting TRBD1. CDR1 and CDR2 from the germline V gene are SGHTA and FQGNSA. CDR3 length: 15 residues. The V segment lost 5 bases and the J segment 1 base; nucleotides outside the gene matches: 7. The CDR3 nucleotides read TGTGCCAGCAGCCAGAGGGGGCTATGGAACACTGAAGCTTTCTTT. Residues: CASSQRGLWNTEAFF.